Below are 2 T cell receptor beta chains sequenced from a single sample in a study of identical twins. Each CDR3 protein is one row after TCRdb ran MiXCR on the 5' RACE reads. The sample lists some 790,000 distinct CDR3 sequences, around a sixth occurring once. This sample was shared with a second study, whose subject was T cells expressing NK-cell markers.

The material sequenced was PBMCs. The receptors were gathered from a young woman in good health.

This clonotype was observed a few times. The rearrangement joins TRBV7-2 to TRBJ1-2, with TRBD1 matching over 8 bases. The CDR3 totals 14 residues. The V gene's germline CDR1 is SGHTA and CDR2 FQGNSA. Losses at the gene ends were 4 bases for V and 3 bases for J; bases not matched to a gene: 4. As DNA, the CDR3 is TGTGCCAGCAGCTCTACAGGGGGGGACTATGGCTACACCTTC. This encodes CASSSTGGDYGYTF.

This clonotype was seen a few times. The V and J genes are TRBV20-1 and TRBJ2-7, with D possibly matching TRBD2 (5 bases). This CDR3 is 15 amino acids long. The germline V and J ends were trimmed by 3 bases and 4 bases, with 19 bases remaining between them. From germline, CDR1 is DFQATT and CDR2 SNEGSKA (reference sequence). The CDR3 protein is CSASKGSPKAYEQYF. CDR3 nucleotide sequence: TGCAGTGCTAGTAAAGGGAGTCCGAAAGCTTACGAGCAGTACTTC.